These 5 T cell receptor beta chains were all obtained from the same sample, sequenced in a study of cytomegalovirus exposure and HLA in healthy donors. The PCR used 60 Vbeta and 13 Jbeta primers. Clones were sequenced by immunoSEQ multiplex PCR, and TCRdb holds only the in-frame ones, with some missing. Of tens of thousands of clones listed, more than 65% are singletons. The sample taken for sequencing was PBMCs. The receptors derive from a woman aged 25 to 45 in good health and CMV-seronegative.

The chain combines TRBV6-1 with TRBJ2-3, with D tentatively TRBD1 (7 bases). The germline V gene has CDR1 MNHNS and CDR2 SASEGT. V was shortened by 7 bases and J by 2 bases, with 16 bases between the two germline ends. The CDR3 contains 15 residues. The CDR3 here is CASTIRGVSTDTQYF. DNA for the CDR3: TGTGCCAGCACAATCAGGGGGGTTTCCACAGATACGCAGTATTTT.

The chain combines TRBV21-1 with TRBJ2-5; the table's D gene call, TRBD2, was not cross checked with the DNA. TRBV21-1 is a pseudogene segment. The CDR3 spans 16 residues. Here the CDR3 reads CASSGRTSGDQETQYF. The DNA of the CDR3 is TGTGCCAGCAGCGGTCGGACTAGCGGGGACCAAGAGACCCAGTACTTC.

V and J are TRBV7-2 and TRBJ2-5; 7 bases agree with TRBD2. Germline CDR1 is SGHTA and CDR2 is FQGNSA. V shed 5 bases and J 1 base; nucleotides not matched to a gene: 7. The CDR3 is made up of 15 amino acids. CDR3 coding DNA: TGTGCCAGCAGCCCTTTAGCGGGCCTCCAAGAGACCCAGTACTTC. The encoded protein is CASSPLAGLQETQYF. Together with reference TRBV7-2 and TRBJ2-5, the CDR3 gives the full variable domain: GAGVSQSPSNKVTEKGKDVELRCDPISGHTALYWYRQSLGQGLEFLIYFQGNSAPDKSGLPSDRFSAERTGGSVSTLTIQRTQQEDSAVYLCASSPLAGLQETQYFGPGTRLLVL.

This chain connects TRBV6-1 to TRBJ2-1; tentative D call: TRBD1 (5 bases). The CDR3 sequence is 15 residues long. Trimming shortened V by 4 bases and J by 0 bases, and 10 bases separated the two germline ends. CDR1 is MNHNS and CDR2 is SASEGT in the germline V gene. The CDR3 DNA follows: TGTGCCAGCAGTGGGCAGGGCAGCTCCTACAATGAGCAGTTCTTC. Amino acids: CASSGQGSSYNEQFF.

This rearrangement joins TRBV7-9 to TRBJ2-5; 9 bases map to TRBD1. The tail of the sequence fits TRBJ2-7 better, so the J call may be wrong. The CDR3 is 16 residues long. Germline values: CDR1 SEHNR, CDR2 FQNEAQ (reference sequence). CDR3 loop: CASSLEKGQGNYEQYF. Written as DNA, the CDR3 is TGTGCCAGCAGCTTAGAGAAGGGACAGGGAAATTACGAGCAGTACTTC.